The present T cell receptor beta chain was sequenced within a study of T cell responses to AZD1222 COVID-19 vaccine. The study, taken as a whole, reports: The CD4 TCRs associated with vaccination extended across spike and predominated at 160-218 and 743-854. The number of AZD1222 recipients seropositive at baseline was only five to seven. Repertoires were obtained only post-peak T cell response.

Concerning this clone itself: Its antigen is not known.

Per the germline V gene, CDR1 is MDHEN and CDR2 is SYDVKM. The CDR3 has 14 amino acids. The ends were cut back, 7 bases at V and 0 bases at J, with 10 bases in the middle. Using immunoSEQ multiplex PCR, the repertoire was profiled, and TCRdb retains in-frame clones only, with some absent. The repertoire holds 100,000 to 150,000 clones, with roughly 87% as singletons. The chain is built from TRBV28 and TRBJ1-3, with D unresolved. This receptor was taken from an adult in good health. Sequences were derived from peripheral blood, sampled on day 0 of AZD1222 vaccination. This CDR3 reads CASNLQSSGNTIYF. The DNA for the CDR3 is TGTGCCAGCAATCTGCAAAGCTCTGGAAACACCATATATTTT.